This T cell receptor beta chain originates from a study of Graves' ophthalmopathy and Graves' hyperthyroidism. Many counts were recorded for this clonotype. Its matching antigen is unknown. The CDR3 is made up of 16 amino acids. Germline lookup yields CDR1 SNHLY and CDR2 FYNNEI. V lost 1 base, J lost 0 bases, and 13 bases lay in between. Points from the study as a whole: Blood contained most expanded thyroid clonotypes exceeding 0.001 frequency.

Additional autoimmune diseases, uncontrolled infections, pregnancy or lactation disqualified patients. The source of the PBMCs was less than 12 ml of fresh peripheral blood. Transcripts of RNA were the source for amplifying TCR beta CDR3 regions. An initial RT-PCR round employing HTBI primers preceded a second-round multiplex PCR. From the multiplex PCR reads, TCRdb called clonotypes with MiXCR, one entry per CDR3 protein. The sample lists about half a million distinct CDR3 sequences; approximately 15% were seen once. Sample: blood. The chain has TRBV2 and TRBJ2-7; no firm D call. The clonotype comes from a woman between 25 and 40 years old with Graves' ophthalmopathy. As DNA, the CDR3 is TGTGCCAGCAGTGAAGGGCCGACGAGAAGCTCCTACGAGCAGTACTTC. Encoded protein: CASSEGPTRSSYEQYF.